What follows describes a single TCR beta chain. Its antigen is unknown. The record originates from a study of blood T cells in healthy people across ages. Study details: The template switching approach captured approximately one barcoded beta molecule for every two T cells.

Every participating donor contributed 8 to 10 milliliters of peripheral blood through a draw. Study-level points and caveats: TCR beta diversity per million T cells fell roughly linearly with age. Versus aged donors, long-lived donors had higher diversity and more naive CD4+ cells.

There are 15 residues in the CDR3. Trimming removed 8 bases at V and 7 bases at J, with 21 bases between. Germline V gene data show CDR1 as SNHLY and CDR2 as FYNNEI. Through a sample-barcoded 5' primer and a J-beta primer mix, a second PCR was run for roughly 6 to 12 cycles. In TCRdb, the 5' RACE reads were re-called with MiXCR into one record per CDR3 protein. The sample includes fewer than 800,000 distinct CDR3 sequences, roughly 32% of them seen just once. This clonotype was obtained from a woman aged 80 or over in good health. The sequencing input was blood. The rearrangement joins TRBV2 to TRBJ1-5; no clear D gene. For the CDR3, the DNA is TGTGCCAGCGGCCCCGACTATCCTCTTGGGCAGCCCCAGCATTTT. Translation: CASGPDYPLGQPQHF.